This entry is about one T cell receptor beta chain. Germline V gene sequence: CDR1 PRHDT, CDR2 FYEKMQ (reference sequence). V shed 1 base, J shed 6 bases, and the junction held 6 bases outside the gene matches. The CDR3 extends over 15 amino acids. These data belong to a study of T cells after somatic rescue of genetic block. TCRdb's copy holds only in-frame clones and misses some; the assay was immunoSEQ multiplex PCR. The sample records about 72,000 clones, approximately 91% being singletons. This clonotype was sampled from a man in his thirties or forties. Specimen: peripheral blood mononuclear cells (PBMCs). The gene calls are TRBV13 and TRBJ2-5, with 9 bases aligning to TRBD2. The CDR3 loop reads CASSLVLAGAKTQYF. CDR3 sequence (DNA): TGTGCCAGCAGCTTAGTTTTAGCGGGAGCAAAGACCCAGTACTTC.